Listed below are T cell receptor beta chains from one sample, sequenced in a study of blood T cells in healthy people across ages. TCRdb independently ran MiXCR on the 5' RACE reads; one entry per CDR3 protein. This table holds about 1,400,000 distinct CDR3 sequences, 59% found once. Sequencing used blood. The source is a man in his late teens or twenties in good health. CDR3s include the opening cysteine and the closing phenylalanine or tryptophan. Each record gives: V gene, clone size, J gene, CDR3 length, D gene, CDR3 DNA, CDR3 protein. A D gene is named only where the DNA matches it firmly. Where a row states a size, it is once, few, many or the class of an expanded clone; other rows omit it.

v_gene: TRBV12-3/TRBV12-4; abundance: NA; j_gene: TRBJ2-7; len: 14; d_gene: TRBD1; CDR3nt: TGTGCCAGCTCCGGCGGGACAGGGGAAAGCGAGCAGTACTTC; CDR3aa: CASSGGTGESEQYF
v_gene: TRBV7-8; abundance: few; j_gene: TRBJ2-3; len: 17; d_gene: NA; CDR3nt: TGTGCCAGCAGCTTCTCTGCAAACTACGGAAGCACAGATACGCAGTATTTT; CDR3aa: CASSFSANYGSTDTQYF
v_gene: TRBV20-1; abundance: NA; j_gene: TRBJ2-1; len: 15; d_gene: NA; CDR3nt: TGCAGTGCTGCAAGTAGAGGTAGCAGCTACAATGAGCAGTTCTTC; CDR3aa: CSAASRGSSYNEQFF
v_gene: TRBV13; abundance: once; j_gene: TRBJ2-7; len: 17; d_gene: TRBD2; CDR3nt: TGTGCCAGCAGCCTACCGGGACTAGCGGGACTCCCCTACGAGCAGTACTTC; CDR3aa: CASSLPGLAGLPYEQYF
v_gene: TRBV20-1; abundance: few; j_gene: TRBJ1-2; len: 14; d_gene: TRBD1; CDR3nt: TGCAGTGCTAGCCGTACAGGGGTGGACTATGGCTACACCTTC; CDR3aa: CSASRTGVDYGYTF
v_gene: TRBV10-3; abundance: NA; j_gene: TRBJ2-7; len: 17; d_gene: TRBD1; CDR3nt: TGTGCCATCAGTGAGCCAGGACAGGGCTGGAGCTCCTACGAGCAGTACTTC; CDR3aa: CAISEPGQGWSSYEQYF
v_gene: TRBV9; abundance: NA; j_gene: TRBJ1-6; len: 16; d_gene: NA; CDR3nt: TGTGCCAGCAGCCCTCGGTGGGGCAGGGAAAATTCACCCCTCCACTTT; CDR3aa: CASSPRWGRENSPLHF
v_gene: TRBV28; abundance: few; j_gene: TRBJ2-1; len: 15; d_gene: NA; CDR3nt: TGTGCCAGCAGATCCGGGACAACCCAATACAATGAGCAGTTCTTC; CDR3aa: CASRSGTTQYNEQFF
v_gene: TRBV7-2; abundance: many; j_gene: TRBJ2-7; len: 14; d_gene: TRBD1; CDR3nt: TGTGCCAGCAGCTTAGACAGGGGGCCGTACGAGCAGTACTTC; CDR3aa: CASSLDRGPYEQYF
v_gene: TRBV5-1; abundance: NA; j_gene: TRBJ2-1; len: 14; d_gene: TRBD2; CDR3nt: TGCGCCAGCTATTTAGCGGGGGCCTACAATGAGCAGTTCTTC; CDR3aa: CASYLAGAYNEQFF
v_gene: TRBV20-1; abundance: NA; j_gene: TRBJ2-5; len: 18; d_gene: NA; CDR3nt: TGCAGTGCTAGAGGGATCCTAGAAGAGAGGGGGAGTAGCTACGAGCGGTACTTC; CDR3aa: CSARGILEERGSSYERYF